This TCR beta chain was sequenced during a study of cytomegalovirus exposure and HLA in healthy donors. Whole-study context: Assignment to the Caucasian-associated ancestry cluster applied to around 82% of the approximately 420 genotyped donors. Regarding the study as a whole: TCR beta V- and J-gene trimming was later associated with a missense DCLRE1C variant. Researchers reported that a few CMV-associated chains were confirmed in vitro as CMV antigen-specific.

PCR amplification relied on 60 Vbeta primers (plus 13 Jbeta primers). The table came from immunoSEQ multiplex PCR; TCRdb's copy has only in-frame clones and leaves some out. Its table records 220,000 or so clones. A remark on this clone: What it binds is not known.

The sample consisted of PBMCs. This clonotype was obtained from a girl aged 2-10 years in good health and CMV-seropositive.

The CDR3 nucleotides read TGTGCCAGTAGAGCGACAGGGGCCGGAGAGACCCAGTACTTC. As protein: CASRATGAGETQYF. The chain links TRBV19 to TRBJ2-5; the match to TRBD1 covers 8 bases. The trim removed 6 bases at V and 4 bases at J, leaving 7 bases unmatched. The CDR3 runs to 14 residues. CDR1 and CDR2 (germline): LNHDA, SQIVND (reference sequence).